This T cell receptor (beta chain) originates from a study of Graves' ophthalmopathy and Graves' hyperthyroidism. Study-wide context: No ophthalmopathy within 18 months of follow-up signified stable hyperthyroidism.

This clonotype was seen just once. A much larger clone sits a single nucleotide away, making a read error possible. The authors amplified TCR beta CDR3 regions from RNA transcripts. HTBI-primed RT-PCR formed the first round, and a multiplex PCR formed the second. In TCRdb, the multiplex PCR reads were re-called with MiXCR into one record per CDR3 protein. The table lists some 1.1 million distinct CDR3 sequences, 35% to 45% of them singletons. Trimming at V came to 1 base and at J to 2 bases, leaving 6 bases not matched to a gene. CDR1 and CDR2 (germline): SEHNR, FQNEAQ (reference sequence). The CDR3 spans 17 residues.

The sequenced sample consisted of peripheral blood or thyroid tissue (not recorded which). The rearrangement links TRBV7-9 to TRBJ1-5; 9 bases map to TRBD1. This clonotype was sampled from an adult man with Graves' hyperthyroidism. In nucleotides, the CDR3 is TGTGCCAGCAGCTTAGGGACAGGGGAGGGAGGCAATCAGCCCCAGCATTTT. Its protein product is CASSLGTGEGGNQPQHF.